This is a list of T cell receptor beta chains from one sample in a study of T cell repertoires in cytomegalovirus infection. Via MiXCR, TCRdb re-called the reads, giving one row per CDR3 protein. The table has 150,000 to 200,000 distinct CDR3 sequences, approximately 28% seen once. The source material was PBMCs. These receptors came from a human donor in good health (CMV status not recorded). Some clones in this sample may be carry-over from other donors' samples. Both conserved end residues are part of each CDR3. D genes are given only for firm matches. Size is stated for part of the rows, as once, few or many counts, or as a class when the clone is expanded.

abundance,j_gene,d_gene,v_gene,CDR3nt,CDR3aa
few,TRBJ2-5,-,TRBV20-1,TGCAGTGCTCCAGAAAGGGGGCAAGAGACCCAGTACTTC,CSAPERGQETQYF
few,TRBJ2-4,TRBD1,TRBV12-3/TRBV12-4,TGTGCCAGCAGCCTAGACAGGGGAAACATTCAGTACTTC,CASSLDRGNIQYF
-,TRBJ1-2,TRBD1,TRBV7-2,TGTGCCAGCAGCTCCTACAGGGGCCATGGCTACACCTTC,CASSSYRGHGYTF
few,TRBJ2-3,TRBD1,TRBV4-1,TGCGCCAGCAGCCAAGGGGGACAGGGGGCGCGAAATACGCAGTATTTT,CASSQGGQGARNTQYF
-,TRBJ1-1,-,TRBV7-8,TGTGCCAGCAGCGTCCCAGGGGTGAACAGTGAAGCTTTCTTT,CASSVPGVNSEAFF
-,TRBJ2-2,-,TRBV20-1,TGCAGTGCTAGAGAGATCGGCACCGGGGAGCTGTTTTTT,CSAREIGTGELFF
-,TRBJ1-2,-,TRBV7-3,TGTGCCAGCAGCTTAACGTCGCGGGGCGGCTACACCTTC,CASSLTSRGGYTF
few,TRBJ1-1,-,TRBV11-2,TGTGCCAGCAGCCCATCTCCAGAGAACACTGAAGCTTTCTTT,CASSPSPENTEAFF
-,TRBJ1-5,TRBD1,TRBV2,TGTGCCAGCAGTGAAGCCCCATCCGGGACAGGATCGGGACGGCATTTT,CASSEAPSGTGSGRHF
-,TRBJ2-7,-,TRBV20-1,TGCAGTGCTAGATCCCTAGCGCAGGGGGAGCAGTACTTC,CSARSLAQGEQYF